The 13 T cell receptor beta chains below come from one sample, sequenced in a study of blood T cell repertoires in COVID-19. Clones were read by immunoSEQ multiplex PCR, and TCRdb kept only the in-frame ones, dropping some. Of roughly 100,000 clones in the sample, approximately 86% were seen once. The sample taken for sequencing was peripheral blood. The source is a man aged 45-65 years with active or convalescent COVID-19.

This clone was picked up one time. This sample also contains other DNA sequences that code for the same CDR3. This sequence joins TRBV7-8 and TRBJ2-5; D gene unclear. Germline CDR1 reads SGHVS; CDR2 reads FQNEAQ. The CDR3 contains 12 residues. V was pared by 5 bases and J by 4 bases, with 8 bases between. The CDR3: CASSLRGETQYF. In DNA form, the CDR3 reads TGTGCCAGCAGCCTCAGAGGAGAGACCCAGTACTTC.

The chain recombines TRBV4-1 with TRBJ1-5, with D perhaps matching TRBD1 (6 bases). The CDR3 is made up of 14 amino acids. CDR1 is MGHRA, CDR2 YSYEKL, per germline. Trimming cost V 0 bases and J 9 bases, with 12 bases left between them. CDR3 residues: CASSQEPGAVPQHF. CDR3 nucleotides: TGCGCCAGCAGCCAAGAGCCAGGGGCAGTGCCCCAGCATTTT.

The V gene is TRBV19, the J gene TRBJ2-5; 11 nucleotides match TRBD1. The CDR3 is made up of 14 amino acids. Germline V lookup: CDR1 LNHDA, CDR2 SQIVND (reference sequence). Trimming at V came to 6 bases and at J to 5 bases, leaving 5 bases not matched to a gene. The CDR3, as DNA: TGTGCCAGTAGCGGACAGGGGGCTAGGGAGACCCAGTACTTC. Protein product: CASSGQGARETQYF.

The V call is TRBV9, the J call TRBJ2-7; TRBD2 might be the D (5 bases). This CDR3 has 16 residues. V was cut by 4 bases and J by 2 bases, with 19 bases left in between. Germline CDR1 reads SGDLS; CDR2 reads YYNGEE. The CDR3 region has the DNA TGTGCCAGCAGCCCCCGGAGGTCTGGGGTTACCTACGAGCAGTACTTC. Translating gives CASSPRRSGVTYEQYF. The full variable domain, its missing parts supplied by reference TRBV9 and TRBJ2-7, is DSGVTQTPKHLITATGQRVTLRCSPRSGDLSVYWYQQSLDQGLQFLIQYYNGEERAKGNILERFSAQQFPDLHSELNLSSLELGDSALYFCASSPRRSGVTYEQYFGPGTRLTVT.

The gene calls are TRBV14 and TRBJ2-3; 7 bases map to TRBD1. Germline values: CDR1 SGHDN, CDR2 FVKESK. After removal of 3 bases from V and 4 bases from J, the junction contained 1 base not matched to a gene. This CDR3 region has 13 residues. The CDR3, as DNA: TGTGCCAGCAGCCAGACAGGGCCAGATACGCAGTATTTT. Its protein is CASSQTGPDTQYF.

The chain couples TRBV12-2 to TRBJ2-7; no check of the table's D call, TRBD2, against the DNA was made. TRBV12-2 is labeled a pseudogene. The CDR3 is 17 amino acids. The CDR3 nucleotides are TGTGCAAGTCGCTTCGGAGGCCCGCGATGTAGGGCCTACGAGCAGTACTTC. Residues: CASRFGGPRCRAYEQYF.

The chain couples TRBV2 to TRBJ2-1; 8 bases fit TRBD2. The germline V gene has CDR1 SNHLY and CDR2 FYNNEI. CDR3 length equals 16 residues. With V trimmed by 9 bases and J by 1 base, 11 bases remained unmatched. The CDR3 is CASYPGLGLSYNEQFF. The DNA of the CDR3 is TGTGCCAGTTATCCGGGACTAGGACTTTCCTACAATGAGCAGTTCTTC.

The CDR3 DNA follows: TGTGCCAGCAGTTTACCGGCTCAGGCCAATTCACCCCTCCACTTT. Its translation is CASSLPAQANSPLHF. The chain has TRBV28 and TRBJ1-6; no clear D. The CDR3 is 15 amino acids. Germline V gene lookup returns CDR1 MDHEN and CDR2 SYDVKM. Trimming left V 2 bases short and J 7 bases short, with 12 bases between.

The chain employs TRBV7-2 and TRBJ1-3; 7 nucleotides match TRBD1. Per the germline V gene, CDR1 is SGHTA and CDR2 is FQGNSA. The CDR3 covers 14 residues. After removal of 4 bases from V and 3 bases from J, the junction contained 3 bases not matched to a gene. Here the CDR3 reads CASSSGQVGNTIYF. Here the CDR3 DNA reads TGTGCCAGCAGCTCCGGACAGGTTGGAAACACCATATATTTT.

The rearrangement uses TRBV6-5 and TRBJ2-2; 7 bases line up with TRBD1. The CDR3 loop spans 12 amino acids. V lost 7 bases and J lost 6; bases outside the gene matches: 2. Per germline, CDR1 MNHEY and CDR2 SVGAGI. DNA of the CDR3: TGTGCCAGCAACCAGGGGGCCGGGGAGCTGTTTTTT. Amino acid sequence: CASNQGAGELFF.

The chain has TRBV7-9 and TRBJ1-1, with D possibly matching TRBD1 (6 bases). This CDR3 has 13 amino acids. V lost 2 bases and J lost 10, with 14 bases in between. Germline lookup yields CDR1 SEHNR and CDR2 FQNEAQ (reference sequence). CDR3 in amino acids: CASSLFGDIGAFF. The DNA for the CDR3 is TGTGCCAGCAGCTTATTTGGGGACATAGGAGCTTTCTTT.

The rearrangement uses TRBV19 and TRBJ2-5, with D perhaps TRBD1 or TRBD2 (5 bases each). The germline V gene encodes CDR1 LNHDA and CDR2 SQIVND (reference sequence). Trimming shortened V by 5 bases and J by 9 bases, and 19 bases separated the two germline ends. The CDR3 has 14 amino acids. CDR3: CASSLGTVGVAQYF. The CDR3 coding sequence is TGTGCCAGTAGTTTAGGGACCGTGGGAGTGGCCCAGTACTTC.

CDR3 residues: CAFRLAGPSGANVLTF. CDR3 nucleotide sequence: TGTGCCTTCCGACTAGCGGGTCCCTCTGGGGCCAACGTCCTGACTTTC. The V and J genes are TRBV30 and TRBJ2-6; 10 nucleotides match TRBD2. The CDR3 contains 16 residues. Trimming took 7 bases from V and 0 from J; bases not matched to a gene: 6. The germline V gene has CDR1 GTSNPN and CDR2 SVGIG (reference sequence).